This TCR beta chain is drawn from a study of cytomegalovirus exposure and HLA in healthy donors. 13 Jbeta primers and 60 Vbeta primers were used for the PCR. Here immunoSEQ multiplex PCR was the method, and the copy in TCRdb shows in-frame clones only, minus some. The repertoire consists of 130,000 or so clones, with more than 60% occurring once and the leading ten covering more than 2%. Comments on this clone: At one end, the junction sequence differs from germline, possibly due to a read error.

The CDR3 has 12 amino acids. Germline V CDR1 and CDR2: SSHAT, FNYEAQ (reference sequence). The receptor's source is a middle-aged woman in good health and CMV-seropositive. This sequence joins TRBV7-7 and TRBJ1-3; D might be TRBD1 (5 bases). Sample: PBMCs. The chain's CDR3 is CASSSPGGTIYF. DNA for the CDR3: TGTGCTAGCAGCTCGCCCGGGGGCACCATATATTTT. Drawing the rest from reference TRBV7-7 and TRBJ1-3, the complete variable domain is GAGVSQSPRYKVTKRGQDVTLRCDPISSHATLYWYQQALGQGPEFLTYFNYEAQPDKSGLPSDRFSAERPEGSISTLTIQRTEQRDSAMYRCASSSPGGTIYFGEGSWLTVV.